The entry that follows covers one T cell receptor beta chain sequence. The antigen is unknown. This CDR3 has 18 amino acids. Germline V gene data show CDR1 as ENHRY and CDR2 as SYGVKD. J lost 0 bases, V lost 4 bases, and 8 bases had no gene match. This record comes from a study of human T cells and chemical hapten exposure. Total RNA came from unfractionated whole blood. Attachment of unique molecular identifiers to individual cDNA molecules was performed in the library. Study processing details: With a range of roughly 23,224 to 690,600, the median per sample was roughly 97,000 TCRs. TCRdb used MiXCR to reprocess the 5' RACE reads, holding one entry per CDR3 protein. TCRdb's processing, not the study's, gives the V and J calls here. Of tens of thousands of distinct CDR3 sequences listed, more than 7.5% are singletons. Whole-study findings and limits: With DPC sensitization, TCRs exceeding 1 in 1000 frequency showed no change.

J is TRBJ1-3 and V is TRBV10-3; 11 nucleotides align to TRBD1. This receptor was identified in a male donor in good health. CDR3 DNA sequence: TGTGCCATCAGTGGGACAGGGGGCTCGCAGCACTCTGGAAACACCATATATTTT. It codes for CAISGTGGSQHSGNTIYF.